The present T cell receptor beta chain was sequenced within a study of shared clonotypes between healthy human individuals. Across the study: Samples came from a couple of female and three male donors aged 18 to 49. Study-wide findings and caveats: The rarefaction results pointed to incomplete sorted-subset sequencing despite large depth.

Each subset's genomic DNA was shared equally among a number of immunoSEQ plates. Sequenced by immunoSEQ multiplex PCR; TCRdb stores in-frame clones only, minus some. Among approximately 1.9 million clones listed, 93% were seen once. This clone appeared a single time. The antigen is undetermined. Other nucleotide sequences in the sample specify the same CDR3. With 3 bases removed from V and 6 bases from J, the gap between germline ends came to 5 bases. Germline values: CDR1 MNHEY, CDR2 SMNVEV (reference sequence). The CDR3 is 12 residues long. CD45RO-negative cells were positively selected for CCR7, leaving out terminally differentiated effector memory CD45RA+ cells.

The specimen was naive CD8+ T cells from PBMCs. The source is a man between 18 and 29 years old in good health. Some clones in this sample may be carry-over from other donors' samples. The gene calls are TRBV27 and TRBJ2-2; D remains unclear. The CDR3 DNA sequence: TGTGCCAGCAGTTTGGGGTCCGGGGAGCTGTTTTTT. Protein product: CASSLGSGELFF.